This T cell receptor beta chain was recorded in a study of T cells after yellow fever vaccination. Study findings and constraints: The booster saw the reappearance of most primary-vaccination clones (roughly 96% CD4, 70% to 90% CD8).

The CDR3 is made up of 15 amino acids. Trimming shortened V by 6 bases and J by 0 bases, and 12 bases separated the two germline ends. In germline, CDR1 is MDHEN, CDR2 SYDVKM. A process of 5'RACE template switching, which added a universal primer site and UMIs, was used to make TCR cDNA. TCRdb reprocessed the 5' RACE reads via MiXCR and lists one record per CDR3 protein. The profile shows about 630,000 distinct CDR3 sequences, around 12% of them singletons. Remarks on this clonotype: What it recognizes is unknown.

Sample: PBMCs, taken on the day of the yellow fever booster vaccination. The V and J genes are TRBV28 and TRBJ1-3; a possible D gene is TRBD1 (5 bases). The sequence came from a man aged 25-40 years who received the YFV17D yellow fever vaccine. This CDR3 is CASRPTGSSGNTIYF. The CDR3 coding sequence is TGTGCCAGCAGACCCACAGGTAGCTCTGGAAACACCATATATTTT.